This T cell receptor beta chain was identified during a study of T cell responses to AZD1222 COVID-19 vaccine. Germline V gene data show CDR1 as MNHEY and CDR2 as SMNVEV (reference sequence). V lost 7 bases to trimming and J lost 0 bases, with 9 bases between them. The CDR3 is 13 residues long. Here immunoSEQ multiplex PCR was the method, and the copy in TCRdb shows in-frame clones only, minus some. This table has more than 70,000 clones, 85% to 90% appearing once. The clonotype was recovered from an adult who received the AZD1222 COVID-19 vaccine. The sample consisted of peripheral blood, taken 28 days after the second AZD1222 dose. J is TRBJ1-1 and V is TRBV27; D remains ambiguous. For the CDR3, the DNA is TGTGCCAGCAAGTACAGCCTGAACACTGAAGCTTTCTTT. Translated, it gives CASKYSLNTEAFF.